Listed below are T cell receptor beta chains from one sample, sequenced in a study of T cells in Graves' hyperthyroidism and ophthalmopathy. TCRdb re-analysed the multiplex PCR reads in MiXCR, keeping a single row per CDR3 protein. The table includes about 710,000 distinct CDR3 sequences, about 16% detected once. The sequenced sample consisted of blood. The receptors derive from a man in his late teens or twenties with Graves' hyperthyroidism. CDR3s include the opening cysteine and the closing phenylalanine or tryptophan. D genes are given only for firm matches.

TRBD1 | TRBV7-9 | CASSSGGPEGYTF
NA | TRBV19 | CASSTLGNSYGYTF
NA | TRBV4-3 | CASSQDSQSPSSYEQYF
TRBD1 | TRBV2 | CASSPGQGAEQYF
NA | TRBV2 | CASISGTNTEAFF
NA | TRBV12-5 | CASGLHRDTQYF
NA | TRBV29-1 | CSVEGSRKETQYF
TRBD2 | TRBV20-1 | CSASGLAGVNEQFF
NA | TRBV6-5 | CASSYLGDTQYF
NA | TRBV9 | CASSVGQTLRNEQFF
NA | TRBV6-2/TRBV6-3 | CASSYSDGQGFLRRNQPQHF
TRBD2 | TRBV20-1 | CSARQREGYNEQFF
TRBD2 | TRBV28 | CASMWTSGRWTDTQYF
TRBD1 | TRBV6-1 | CATSYRDRAHNEQFF
NA | TRBV12-3/TRBV12-4 | CASSWGGAGQPQHF
NA | TRBV3-1 | CASSFIDQPQHF
NA | TRBV7-8 | CASTPDPYYEQYF
TRBD2 | TRBV28 | CASSSSSGLARWDQYF
TRBD2 | TRBV24-1 | CATSDGGTSAHSYEQYF
NA | TRBV7-2 | CASSPTHLEQYF
NA | TRBV12-3/TRBV12-4 | CASSLSLDVLNTEAFF
NA | TRBV20-1 | CSAYSRDGYGYTF
NA | TRBV27 | CASSWGRETSYEQYF
NA | TRBV12-3/TRBV12-4 | CASSSGKEGYGYTF
NA | TRBV20-1 | CSVSQGPGVDTQYF
TRBD1 | TRBV28 | CASRYRGAGYEQYF
NA | TRBV20-1 | CSARYALNTGELFF
NA | TRBV28 | CASSLGRHDEAFF
NA | TRBV2 | CASSRRGYGNQPQHF
NA | TRBV12-3/TRBV12-4 | CASSPFQDSPLHF
NA | TRBV14 | CASSQGLLEAFF
TRBD2 | TRBV7-9 | CASSSGGQFF
NA | TRBV2 | CASSVADTQYF
NA | TRBV7-9 | CASSEMPQDTQYF
TRBD2 | TRBV7-7 | CASSALAGGPSGELFF
TRBD2 | TRBV6-6 | CASSYSAGGLHNEQFF
NA | TRBV5-5 | CASSFSEIFSGNTIYF
NA | TRBV4-1 | CASSQKHARYEQYF
NA | TRBV12-3/TRBV12-4 | CASSFGDGVYEQYF